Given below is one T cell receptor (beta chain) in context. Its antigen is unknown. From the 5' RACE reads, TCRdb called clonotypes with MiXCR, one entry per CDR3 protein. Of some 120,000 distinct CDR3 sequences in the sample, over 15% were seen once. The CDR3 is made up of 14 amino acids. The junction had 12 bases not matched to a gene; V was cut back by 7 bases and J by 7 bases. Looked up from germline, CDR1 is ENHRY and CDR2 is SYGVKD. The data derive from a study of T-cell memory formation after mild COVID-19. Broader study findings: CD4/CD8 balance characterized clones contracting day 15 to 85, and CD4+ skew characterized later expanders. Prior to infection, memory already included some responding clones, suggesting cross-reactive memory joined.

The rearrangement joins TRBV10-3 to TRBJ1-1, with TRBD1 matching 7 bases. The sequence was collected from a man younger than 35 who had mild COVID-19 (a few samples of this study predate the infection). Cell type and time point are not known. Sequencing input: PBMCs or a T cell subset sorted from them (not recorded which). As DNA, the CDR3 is TGTGCCATCACCTTCGATCGGACAGGAGTTGAAGCTTTCTTT. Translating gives CAITFDRTGVEAFF.